Below are 23 T cell receptor beta chains sequenced from a single sample in a study of shared clonotypes between healthy human individuals. Naive CD8 cells were CD45RO-negative, positively selected for CCR7, excluding terminally differentiated effector memory CD45RA+ cells. Libraries were prepared by immunoSEQ multiplex PCR; TCRdb keeps only in-frame clonotypes and omits some of them. The sample contains around 2,100,000 clones, less than 95% of which appear only once. Sequencing was done on a sample of naive CD8+ T cells sorted from blood. The source is a man in his late teens or twenties in good health.

This clone has a single count. The chain recombines TRBV7-8 with TRBJ2-1; 12 bases align to TRBD2. The CDR3 totals 16 residues. With 3 bases clipped from V and 3 bases from J, the junction kept 3 bases outside the gene matches. Germline values: CDR1 SGHVS, CDR2 FQNEAQ. CDR3 protein: CASSLWTSGDYNEQFF. In DNA form, the CDR3 reads TGTGCCAGCAGCTTGTGGACTAGCGGGGACTACAATGAGCAGTTCTTC.

The rearrangement uses TRBV7-8 and TRBJ2-1; D unclear. The CDR3 contains 11 residues. CDR1 and CDR2 from the germline V gene are SGHVS and FQNEAQ. The V and J ends lost 5 bases and 7 bases respectively, with 6 bases between them. CDR3 region: CASSAGNEQFF. The CDR3 DNA is TGTGCCAGCAGCGCAGGTAATGAGCAGTTCTTC.

The CDR3 loop is CASSLDSWGEAIYF. The CDR3 coding sequence is TGTGCCAGCAGCTTAGACTCCTGGGGGGAAGCCATATATTTT. The V and J genes are TRBV7-6 and TRBJ1-3, with a possible D match to TRBD1 (5 bases). CDR1 is SGHVS, CDR2 FNYEAQ, per germline. Trimming left V 1 base short and J 11 bases short, with 15 bases between. This CDR3 contains 14 residues.

The table lists this clone with a count of one. J is TRBJ2-7 and V is TRBV7-8; the D is unclear. CDR3 length: 14 amino acids. V lost 4 bases, J lost 6 bases, and 16 bases lay in between. Germline V gene data show CDR1 as SGHVS and CDR2 as FQNEAQ. The CDR3 region has the DNA TGTGCCAGCAGCTCTACCGGGCCGCGAGGCGAGCAGTACTTC. Translating it yields CASSSTGPRGEQYF.

As concerns this clone: This CDR3 is also generated by other DNA sequences in the sample. The chain couples TRBV27 to TRBJ1-2, with TRBD1 as a possible D gene (5 bases). Germline-derived CDR1 and CDR2 are MNHEY and SMNVEV (reference sequence). Trimming left V 3 bases short and J 2 bases short, with 7 bases between. This CDR3 spans 13 amino acids. The CDR3 protein is CASSFGQNYGYTF. The CDR3 DNA is TGTGCCAGCAGTTTCGGACAAAACTATGGCTACACCTTC.

The chain is built from TRBV28 and TRBJ2-5; D is possibly TRBD2 (6 bases). The V gene lost 6 bases and the J gene lost 6 bases, with 17 bases spanning the gap. Per germline, CDR1 MDHEN and CDR2 SYDVKM. The CDR3 spans 14 residues. In DNA, the CDR3 is TGTGCCAGCAGCCACGGGACTTTGAAAAAGACCCAGTACTTC. It translates to CASSHGTLKKTQYF.

The chain uses TRBV5-5 and TRBJ2-7; D uncertain. V was trimmed by 5 bases and J by 2 bases, leaving 11 bases between them. The CDR3 covers 13 residues. Germline V CDR1 and CDR2: SGHKS, YYEKEE (reference sequence). The CDR3 sequence is CASSSGPTYEQYF. The CDR3 bases are TGTGCCAGCAGTTCCGGGCCCACCTACGAGCAGTACTTC.

This chain links TRBV5-1 with TRBJ2-7; TRBD1 matches 9 bases. V dropped 5 bases and J dropped 6; count of bases not matched to a gene: 6. The CDR3 totals 13 residues. From germline, CDR1 is SGHRS and CDR2 YFSETQ. The CDR3 DNA sequence: TGCGCCAGCAGTGGGGACAGGGCGCTCGAGCAGTACTTC. Amino acid sequence: CASSGDRALEQYF.

This clone has a handful of counts. The rearrangement joins TRBV9 to TRBJ1-5; D call uncertain. The V gene lost 4 bases and the J gene lost 7 bases, with 12 bases spanning the gap. Germline CDR1 reads SGDLS; CDR2 reads YYNGEE. The CDR3 consists of 13 residues. The CDR3 DNA reads TGTGCCAGCAGCCTGACCCCAGAGCAGCCCCAGCATTTT. The encoded protein is CASSLTPEQPQHF.

With regard to this clone: The identical CDR3 is also encoded by other nucleotide sequences in the sample. The chain links TRBV7-2 to TRBJ2-7, with D possibly matching TRBD2 (5 bases). The CDR3 sequence is 13 residues long. The germline V gene encodes CDR1 SGHTA and CDR2 FQGNSA. The V and J ends lost 3 bases and 2 bases respectively, with 8 bases between them. The CDR3 region is CASSFRGPYEQYF. Here the CDR3 DNA reads TGTGCCAGCAGCTTTCGGGGTCCCTACGAGCAGTACTTC.

The chain uses TRBV11-2 and TRBJ2-5; TRBD1 matches 7 bases. The J call is in doubt because the DNA end fits TRBJ2-7 better. CDR1 and CDR2 from the germline V gene are SGHAT and FQNNGV. This CDR3 is built from 15 residues. The DNA of the CDR3 is TGTGCCAGCAGCTCGACGACAGGGTTAGGCTACGAGCAGTACTTC. The encoded protein is CASSSTTGLGYEQYF.

The CDR3 loop is CASSIDLETDGYTF. CDR3 coding DNA: TGTGCCAGTAGTATAGATCTTGAGACCGATGGCTACACCTTC. This sequence joins TRBV19 and TRBJ1-2, with unresolved D. From germline, CDR1 is LNHDA and CDR2 SQIVND (reference sequence). Trimming took off 0 bases at V and 6 bases at J, with 11 bases between the two ends. The CDR3 contains 14 residues.

This clone was picked up one time. J is TRBJ2-5 and V is TRBV2; 14 positions agree with TRBD2. CDR1 and CDR2 from the germline V gene are SNHLY and FYNNEI. The CDR3 length is 13 residues. The ends lost 9 bases at V and 5 bases at J; junction bases unmatched: 2. As DNA, the CDR3 is TGTGCCAGTGGGACTAGCGGGGGTGAGACCCAGTACTTC. Translation gives CASGTSGGETQYF.

CDR3 in amino acids: CASRALGNTEAFF. In DNA form, the CDR3 reads TGTGCCAGCCGGGCCTTGGGGAACACTGAAGCTTTCTTT. V usage is TRBV7-8 and J usage is TRBJ1-1; D is uncertain. The V gene's germline CDR1 is SGHVS and CDR2 FQNEAQ. V dropped 8 bases and J dropped 1 base, with 11 bases sitting between them. The CDR3 has 13 amino acids.

CDR3 bases: TGTGCCAGCAGTTTGGGTACAGGGACGAAAGAGACCCAGTACTTC. Its translation is CASSLGTGTKETQYF. The J gene is TRBJ2-5, the V gene TRBV28, with D perhaps TRBD1 (6 bases). CDR3 length equals 15 residues. V lost 3 bases and J 3 bases, leaving 14 bases between the germline ends. Germline V lookup: CDR1 MDHEN, CDR2 SYDVKM.

This clone showed up just once. The gene calls are TRBV10-2 and TRBJ2-7; TRBD2 aligns across 8 bases. This CDR3 is built from 13 residues. The J segment lost 7 bases and the V segment lost 4 bases, leaving 6 bases of the junction unmatched. The germline gives CDR1 WSHSY, CDR2 SAAADI. This chain's CDR3 is CASSVSSGAEQYF. The DNA for the CDR3 is TGCGCCAGCAGTGTGAGTAGCGGGGCTGAGCAGTACTTC.

The CDR3: CASSLDKGSQPQHF. CDR3 DNA: TGTGCCAGCAGCTTGGACAAAGGGAGTCAGCCCCAGCATTTT. The V and J genes are TRBV5-4 and TRBJ1-5; D is undetermined. The CDR3 loop spans 14 amino acids. V lost 0 bases, J lost 6 bases, and 10 bases lay in between. Per germline, CDR1 SGHNT and CDR2 YYREEE (reference sequence).

The chain combines TRBV11-3 with TRBJ2-7; the D is unclear. There are 15 residues in the CDR3. With 5 bases removed from V and 3 bases from J, the gap between germline ends came to 17 bases. In germline, CDR1 is SGHNT, CDR2 YENEEA. CDR3 sequence reads: CASSPPRRLGYEQYF. CDR3 coding DNA: TGTGCCAGCAGCCCCCCGCGAAGATTAGGCTACGAGCAGTACTTC.

The chain uses TRBV4-1 and TRBJ2-4; maybe TRBD1 (6 bases). The CDR3 is 14 residues long. V was pared by 5 bases and J by 6 bases, with 14 bases between. Germline CDR1 MGHRA, CDR2 YSYEKL. The CDR3 bases are TGCGCCAGCAGCTCCGGGCTGGGGGCAAACATTCAGTACTTC. Its translation is CASSSGLGANIQYF.

This chain connects TRBV2 to TRBJ2-5; perhaps TRBD1 as D (6 bases). V lost 6 bases and J 2 bases, leaving 10 bases between the germline ends. Germline CDR1 reads SNHLY; CDR2 reads FYNNEI. CDR3 size: 13 residues. The CDR3 here is CASRDSWQETQYF. CDR3 coding DNA: TGTGCCAGCAGGGACAGTTGGCAAGAGACCCAGTACTTC.

The chain combines TRBV9 with TRBJ2-7, with 9 positions matching TRBD1. CDR1 and CDR2 from the germline V gene are SGDLS and YYNGEE. The CDR3 has 15 amino acids. With V trimmed by 4 bases and J by 3 bases, 8 bases remained unmatched. The DNA for the CDR3 is TGTGCCAGCAGCCTACGGGACAGGGCCCTCTACGAGCAGTACTTC. As protein: CASSLRDRALYEQYF.

V gene TRBV30 combines with J gene TRBJ2-1; D ambiguous. Trimming stripped 2 bases from V and 9 bases from J, with 11 bases between. Germline lookup yields CDR1 GTSNPN and CDR2 SVGIG (reference sequence). The CDR3 is 12 residues long. The CDR3: CAWSLAASEQFF. CDR3 sequence (DNA): TGTGCCTGGAGTTTAGCAGCGAGTGAGCAGTTCTTC.

The chain couples TRBV30 to TRBJ2-7, with TRBD2 matching over 7 bases. The length of the CDR3 is 13 residues. Looked up from germline, CDR1 is GTSNPN and CDR2 is SVGIG (reference sequence). V gave up 3 bases and J gave up 6 bases; unmatched junction bases: 8. The chain's CDR3 is CAWSAGGSLEQYF. CDR3 sequence (DNA): TGTGCCTGGAGCGCCGGCGGGAGCCTCGAGCAGTACTTC.